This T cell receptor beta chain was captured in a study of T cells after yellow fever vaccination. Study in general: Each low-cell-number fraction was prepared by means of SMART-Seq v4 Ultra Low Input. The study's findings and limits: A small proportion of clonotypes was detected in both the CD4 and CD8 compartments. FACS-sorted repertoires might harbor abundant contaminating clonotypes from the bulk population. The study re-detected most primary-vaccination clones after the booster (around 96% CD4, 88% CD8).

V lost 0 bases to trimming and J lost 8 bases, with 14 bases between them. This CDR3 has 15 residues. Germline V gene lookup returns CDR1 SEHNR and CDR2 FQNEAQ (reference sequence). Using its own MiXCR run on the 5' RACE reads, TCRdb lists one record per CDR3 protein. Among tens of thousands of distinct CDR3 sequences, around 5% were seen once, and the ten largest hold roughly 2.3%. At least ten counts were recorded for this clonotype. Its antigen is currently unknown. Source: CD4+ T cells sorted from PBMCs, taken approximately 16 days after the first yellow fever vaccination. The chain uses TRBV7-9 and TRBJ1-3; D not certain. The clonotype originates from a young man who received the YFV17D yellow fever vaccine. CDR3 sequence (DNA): TGTGCCAGCAGCTTAGCCCAGACGGAGCGGGACACCATATATTTT. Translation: CASSLAQTERDTIYF.